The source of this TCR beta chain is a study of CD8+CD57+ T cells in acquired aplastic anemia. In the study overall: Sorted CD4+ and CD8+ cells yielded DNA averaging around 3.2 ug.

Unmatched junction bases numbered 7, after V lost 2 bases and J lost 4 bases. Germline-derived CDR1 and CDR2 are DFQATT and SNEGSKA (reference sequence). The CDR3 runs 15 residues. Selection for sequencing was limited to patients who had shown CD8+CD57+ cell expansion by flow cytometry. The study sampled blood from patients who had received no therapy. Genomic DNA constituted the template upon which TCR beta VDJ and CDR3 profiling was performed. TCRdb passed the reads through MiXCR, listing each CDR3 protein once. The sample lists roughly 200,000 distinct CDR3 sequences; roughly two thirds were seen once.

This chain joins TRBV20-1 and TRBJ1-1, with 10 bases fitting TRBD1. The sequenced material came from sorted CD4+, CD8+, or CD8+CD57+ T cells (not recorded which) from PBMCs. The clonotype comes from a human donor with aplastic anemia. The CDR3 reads CSARMDRGTGTEAFF. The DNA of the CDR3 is TGCAGTGCTAGAATGGACAGGGGGACCGGCACTGAAGCTTTCTTT.